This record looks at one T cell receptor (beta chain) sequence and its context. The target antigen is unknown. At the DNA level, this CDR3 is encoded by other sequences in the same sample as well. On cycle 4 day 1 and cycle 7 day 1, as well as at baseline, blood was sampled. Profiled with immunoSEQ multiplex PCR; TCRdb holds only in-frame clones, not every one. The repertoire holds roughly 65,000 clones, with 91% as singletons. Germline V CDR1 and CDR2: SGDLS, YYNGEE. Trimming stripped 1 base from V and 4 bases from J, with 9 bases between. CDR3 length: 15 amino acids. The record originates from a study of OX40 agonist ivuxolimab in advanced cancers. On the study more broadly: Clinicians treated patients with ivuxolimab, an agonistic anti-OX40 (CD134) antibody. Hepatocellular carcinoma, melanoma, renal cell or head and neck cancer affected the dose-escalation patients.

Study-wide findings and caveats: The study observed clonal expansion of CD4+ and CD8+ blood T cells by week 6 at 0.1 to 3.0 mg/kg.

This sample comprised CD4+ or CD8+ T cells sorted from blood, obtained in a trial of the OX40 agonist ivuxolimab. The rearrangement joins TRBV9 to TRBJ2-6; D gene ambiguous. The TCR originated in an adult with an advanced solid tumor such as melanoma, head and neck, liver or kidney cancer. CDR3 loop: CASSVFPSGANVLTF. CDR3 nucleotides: TGTGCCAGCAGCGTATTCCCCTCGGGGGCCAACGTCCTGACTTTC. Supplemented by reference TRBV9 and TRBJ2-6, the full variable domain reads DSGVTQTPKHLITATGQRVTLRCSPRSGDLSVYWYQQSLDQGLQFLIQYYNGEERAKGNILERFSAQQFPDLHSELNLSSLELGDSALYFCASSVFPSGANVLTFGAGSRLTVL.